The TCR beta chain under discussion was sequenced for a study of T cell changes during pregnancy in multiple sclerosis. The CDR3 is made up of 16 amino acids. The germline V gene encodes CDR1 PRHDT and CDR2 FYEKMQ (reference sequence). J gave up 2 bases and V 5 bases, and 6 bases lay outside the gene matches. Repertoires were generated with immunoSEQ multiplex PCR, while TCRdb's copy carries only in-frame clones and drops some. The sample has 40,000 to 60,000 clones; roughly nine tenths are singletons. This clonotype was obtained from a female donor with multiple sclerosis, enrolled in a pregnancy study. The V gene is TRBV13, the J gene TRBJ2-3; 11 nucleotides match TRBD2. The material sequenced was CD8+ T cells from peripheral blood mononuclear cells, taken after pregnancy. The chain's CDR3 is CASSEGTSGATDTQYF. CDR3 DNA sequence: TGTGCCAGCAGCGAAGGGACTAGCGGAGCCACAGATACGCAGTATTTT.